This T cell receptor (beta chain) was observed in a study of blood T cell repertoires in COVID-19. Study-level information: Acute and convalescent COVID-19 samples came from the United States, Italy and Spain. Sources were T cells, B-cell-depleted T cells, or PBMCs; the material itself was cDNA or gDNA.

Sequencing used immunoSEQ multiplex PCR; TCRdb keeps in-frame clones, though not all of them. The sample comprises around 100,000 clones, about four fifths of which are singletons, and roughly 8% rests with the top ten. V lost 4 bases and J 7 bases, leaving 25 bases between the germline ends. Germline CDR1 reads GTSNPN; CDR2 reads SVGIG (reference sequence). The CDR3 has 16 residues. The TCR comes from a woman between 35 and 50 years old with acute or convalescent COVID-19. Sequenced sample: peripheral blood. The chain is built from TRBV30 and TRBJ1-2; D might be TRBD1 (6 bases). The CDR3 loop is CAWKIPERGLKAGYTF. The DNA for the CDR3 is TGTGCCTGGAAGATCCCCGAGCGGGGGCTTAAAGCTGGCTACACCTTC.